The clone carrying this T cell receptor beta chain has just one count. This specimen comes from a study of blood T cell repertoires in COVID-19. Original processing notes: How many nucleated cells were present was estimated from reference gene primer amplification. Profiled with immunoSEQ multiplex PCR; TCRdb holds only in-frame clones, not every one. The V and J calls and clone size were taken over from that table, and D and trimming were inferred from the DNA. The data show around 200,000 clones, under 85% seen once. There are 14 residues in the CDR3. V was clipped by 7 bases and J by 1 base, with 14 bases between them. Germline values: CDR1 MNHEY, CDR2 SVGAGI.

The sequencing sample was made of peripheral blood. J is TRBJ2-7 and V is TRBV6-5; perhaps TRBD1 as D (7 bases). This TCR derives from a human donor in a cohort sampled during active COVID-19. Written as DNA, the CDR3 is TGTGCCAGCAAGGCGGGACAGCTTTCCTACGAGCAGTACTTC. As protein: CASKAGQLSYEQYF.